The 27 T cell receptor beta chains presented below share a single source sample, sequenced in a study of control samples from healthy donors and cancer patients. The repertoire was sequenced with immunoSEQ multiplex PCR; TCRdb's copy has only in-frame clones and lacks some. The sample consists of about 52,000 clones, approximately 95% of them appearing once. The material sequenced was blood. These receptors came from a man aged 25-45 years in good health.

This chain links TRBV7-3 with TRBJ2-1; 8 positions agree with TRBD2. V was clipped by 3 bases and J by 5 bases; unmatched bases: 3. CDR3 size: 14 residues. The germline V gene encodes CDR1 SGHTA and CDR2 FQGTGA. The CDR3 DNA sequence: TGTGCCAGCAGCTTGTCGGGAGGGCACAATGAGCAGTTCTTC. The encoded protein is CASSLSGGHNEQFF.

This sequence joins TRBV5-1 and TRBJ2-7; D may be TRBD1 or TRBD2 (6 bases each). Trimming took 0 bases from V and 2 from J, leaving 12 bases between them. CDR3 size: 15 residues. Germline CDR1 is SGHRS and CDR2 is YFSETQ. CDR3 in amino acids: CASSLGGALPYEQYF. The CDR3, as DNA: TGCGCCAGCAGCTTGGGGGGGGCACTCCCCTACGAGCAGTACTTC.

This sequence joins TRBV7-2 and TRBJ1-3, with 7 bases fitting TRBD1. In germline, CDR1 is SGHTA, CDR2 FQGNSA. V lost 2 bases and J lost 4; bases outside the gene matches: 8. This CDR3 has 16 residues. The CDR3 DNA reads as TGTGCCAGCAGCTTATTGGGCAGGGGGTCCGGAAACACCATATATTTT. This sequence encodes CASSLLGRGSGNTIYF.

The chain carries TRBV27 and TRBJ2-1; tentatively, D is TRBD2 (5 bases). Trimming shortened V by 4 bases and J by 0 bases, and 19 bases separated the two germline ends. CDR1 and CDR2 from the germline V gene are MNHEY and SMNVEV (reference sequence). The CDR3 contains 18 residues. The CDR3 DNA reads TGTGCCAGCAGTTCCCTAGAACGAGGGCTGAGCTCCTACAATGAGCAGTTCTTC. It encodes CASSSLERGLSSYNEQFF.

This chain links TRBV4-1 with TRBJ1-1; D call uncertain. Germline values: CDR1 MGHRA, CDR2 YSYEKL. V was pared by 6 bases and J by 5 bases, with 16 bases between. This CDR3 is built from 14 residues. Written as DNA, the CDR3 is TGCGCCAGCAGTCCGGGAGGGCCGGGAACTGAAGCTTTCTTT. Its translation is CASSPGGPGTEAFF.

This clone appeared a single time. This chain uses TRBV7-3 with TRBJ2-1; perhaps D is TRBD1 or TRBD2 (5 bases each). The germline V gene has CDR1 SGHTA and CDR2 FQGTGA. The V end lost 4 bases, the J end lost 3 bases, and 10 bases lay between the germline ends. This CDR3 region has 14 residues. CDR3 bases: TGTGCCAGCAGCTGGGACCATATCTACAATGAGCAGTTCTTC. Residues: CASSWDHIYNEQFF.

V gene TRBV7-2 combines with J gene TRBJ2-3; 10 bases line up with TRBD2. There are 16 residues in the CDR3. Germline V gene lookup returns CDR1 SGHTA and CDR2 FQGNSA. Unmatched junction bases numbered 9, after V lost 0 bases and J lost 9 bases. This chain's CDR3 is CASSLAGTSVAETQYF. The CDR3 nucleotides read TGTGCCAGCAGCTTAGCGGGGACTAGCGTTGCGGAAACGCAGTATTTT.

This chain links TRBV15 with TRBJ2-3; 9 nucleotides agree with TRBD1. CDR3 length: 13 amino acids. Germline V lookup: CDR1 LNHNV, CDR2 YYDKDF (reference sequence). Germline trimming cut 8 bases from V and 2 bases from J; bases unmatched to any gene: 2. The CDR3 nucleotides are TGTGCCACCGGACAGGGGTACACAGATACGCAGTATTTT. Amino acids: CATGQGYTDTQYF.

The chain combines TRBV2 with TRBJ1-4, with D uncertain. Trimming shortened V by 4 bases and J by 7 bases, and 4 bases separated the two germline ends. The V gene's germline CDR1 is SNHLY and CDR2 FYNNEI. The CDR3 covers 11 residues. The CDR3 nucleotides read TGTGCCAGCAGTGTTGTTGAAAAACTGTTTTTT. This translates into CASSVVEKLFF. Looking up the rest from reference TRBV2 and TRBJ1-4 gives the full variable domain: EPEVTQTPSHQVTQMGQEVILRCVPISNHLYFYWYRQILGQKVEFLVSFYNNEISEKSEIFDDQFSVERPDGSNFTLKIRSTKLEDSAMYFCASSVVEKLFFGSGTQLSVL.

V and J are TRBV5-1 and TRBJ2-6, with unresolved D. Per the germline V gene, CDR1 is SGHRS and CDR2 is YFSETQ. The CDR3 is 14 residues long. V dropped 6 bases and J dropped 2 bases, with 9 bases sitting between them. This CDR3 reads CASTTVAGANVLTF. Written as DNA, the CDR3 is TGCGCCAGCACCACTGTGGCTGGGGCCAACGTCCTGACTTTC.

The genes are TRBV11-3 and TRBJ2-3; 8 positions match TRBD1. This CDR3 region has 16 residues. CDR1 and CDR2 (germline): SGHNT, YENEEA. The V gene end was trimmed by 1 base and the J gene end by 4 bases; junction bases not matched to a gene: 7. The CDR3 DNA sequence: TGTGCCAGCAGCTTAGGTGGACAGGGTTCAGCAGATACGCAGTATTTT. Encoded protein: CASSLGGQGSADTQYF.

The rearrangement joins TRBV30 to TRBJ2-3, with D unresolved. CDR1 is GTSNPN and CDR2 is SVGIG in the germline V gene (reference sequence). The CDR3 is made up of 15 amino acids. Trimming cost V 2 bases and J 3 bases, with 15 bases left between them. This CDR3 reads CAWSIGLTATDTQYF. CDR3 coding DNA: TGTGCCTGGAGTATTGGGCTCACGGCAACAGATACGCAGTATTTT.

The V and J genes are TRBV27 and TRBJ2-7, with 7 bases identical to TRBD2. The germline V gene encodes CDR1 MNHEY and CDR2 SMNVEV (reference sequence). V was pared by 2 bases and J by 4 bases, with 2 bases of the junction left unmatched. The CDR3 runs to 13 residues. In nucleotides, the CDR3 is TGTGCCAGCAGTTTAGCGGGAGAATACGAGCAGTACTTC. Protein sequence: CASSLAGEYEQYF.

The chain employs TRBV5-1 and TRBJ2-5; D may be TRBD1 (5 bases). This CDR3 is built from 15 residues. V shed 0 bases and J shed 4 bases, with 13 bases lying between them. In germline, CDR1 is SGHRS, CDR2 YFSETQ. In DNA form, the CDR3 reads TGCGCCAGCAGCTTGGCGATGGCAGGGTCAGAGACCCAGTACTTC. This codes for CASSLAMAGSETQYF.

This chain's CDR3 is CASSVGGPNNEQFF. CDR3 nucleotide sequence: TGTGCCAGCAGCGTAGGTGGCCCTAACAATGAGCAGTTCTTC. The rearrangement links TRBV9 to TRBJ2-1, with unresolved D. This CDR3 is 14 amino acids long. Germline CDR1 reads SGDLS; CDR2 reads YYNGEE. Trimming pared 0 bases from V and 5 bases from J, leaving 9 bases between.

The chain is built from TRBV28 and TRBJ1-1; D gene unclear. Between the trimmed V and J ends, which lost 3 bases and 0 bases, there was a span of 8 bases. The germline CDR1 and CDR2 sequences are MDHEN and SYDVKM. The CDR3 consists of 14 residues. CDR3 sequence reads: CASSLRFMNTEAFF. In DNA, the CDR3 is TGTGCCAGCAGTTTGAGATTCATGAACACTGAAGCTTTCTTT.

The chain links TRBV3-1 (or the pseudogene TRBV3-2) to TRBJ1-3; no definite D call. Per germline, CDR1 LGHDT and CDR2 YNNKEL (reference sequence). V was trimmed by 4 bases and J by 0 bases, leaving 7 bases between them. CDR3 length: 14 amino acids. The CDR3 reads CASSLGNSGNTIYF. The CDR3 coding sequence is TGTGCCAGCAGCCTCGGCAACTCTGGAAACACCATATATTTT.

This chain uses TRBV5-4 with TRBJ1-2, with a tentative D call TRBD1 (6 bases). The CDR3 contains 14 residues. Germline CDR1 reads SGHNT; CDR2 reads YYREEE (reference sequence). Trimming shortened V by 1 base and J by 4 bases, and 11 bases separated the two germline ends. The CDR3 loop reads CASSLMDSRYGYTF. The CDR3 nucleotides read TGTGCCAGCAGCTTGATGGACAGTCGCTATGGCTACACCTTC.

The genes are TRBV30 and TRBJ1-2, with a possible D match to TRBD1 (5 bases). Germline loops: CDR1 GTSNPN, CDR2 SVGIG (reference sequence). The CDR3 spans 12 residues. The V end was cut by 3 bases, the J end by 4 bases, with 9 bases between. CDR3 region: CAWSQGTYGYTF. CDR3 nucleotide sequence: TGTGCCTGGAGCCAGGGTACCTATGGCTACACCTTC.

The chain is built from TRBV14 and TRBJ1-1; D not resolved. Germline V gene data show CDR1 as SGHDN and CDR2 as FVKESK. Trimming removed 3 bases from V and 6 bases from J, with 14 bases in between. This CDR3 is built from 14 residues. The CDR3 DNA reads as TGTGCCAGCAGCCAGAGCGGTCGGCCGGCTGAAGCTTTCTTT. This translates into CASSQSGRPAEAFF.

The sample holds a few counts of this clone. V and J are TRBV19 and TRBJ1-2; D remains unclear. CDR1 is LNHDA and CDR2 is SQIVND in the germline V gene (reference sequence). Trimming pared 3 bases from V and 4 bases from J, leaving 9 bases between. There are 13 residues in the CDR3. CDR3 sequence: CASSIGEVYGYTF. CDR3 nucleotides: TGTGCCAGTAGTATCGGGGAGGTCTATGGCTACACCTTC. Combining the CDR3 with reference TRBV19 and TRBJ1-2 gives the whole variable domain DGGITQSPKYLFRKEGQNVTLSCEQNLNHDAMYWYRQDPGQGLRLIYYSQIVNDFQKGDIAEGYSVSREKKESFPLTVTSAQKNPTAFYLCASSIGEVYGYTFGSGTRLTVV.

This sequence joins TRBV9 and TRBJ1-5; a weak D match, TRBD1 (6 bases). CDR3 length: 13 amino acids. Germline V lookup: CDR1 SGDLS, CDR2 YYNGEE. V lost 5 bases to trimming and J lost 3 bases, with 9 bases between them. CDR3 in amino acids: CASSQGHNQPQHF. CDR3 DNA: TGTGCCAGCAGTCAGGGACACAATCAGCCCCAGCATTTT.

The chain carries TRBV12-5 and TRBJ2-1, with D possibly matching TRBD1 (5 bases). Germline V gene data show CDR1 as LGHNT and CDR2 as FRNRAP. V was trimmed by 7 bases and J by 5 bases, leaving 15 bases between them. CDR3 size: 14 residues. CDR3 sequence: CASVAPDSNNEQFF. The CDR3 bases are TGTGCTAGTGTCGCCCCTGACAGCAACAATGAGCAGTTCTTC.

The chain couples TRBV10-2 to TRBJ1-4, with 7 bases that match TRBD1. Germline V gene sequence: CDR1 WSHSY, CDR2 SAAADI. The CDR3 has 18 amino acids. The J segment lost 8 bases and the V segment lost 3 bases, leaving 18 bases of the junction unmatched. CDR3 bases: TGCGCCAGCAGTGACCAGAACCCGACAGGGTCTGTTAGGGAAAAACTGTTTTTT. This sequence encodes CASSDQNPTGSVREKLFF.

This chain connects TRBV19 to TRBJ1-1; D gene unclear. Germline CDR1 reads LNHDA; CDR2 reads SQIVND (reference sequence). The V and J ends lost 2 bases and 0 bases respectively, with 7 bases between them. This CDR3 region has 14 residues. CDR3 sequence (DNA): TGTGCCAGTAGTATAAAGGCCATGAACACTGAAGCTTTCTTT. Translated: CASSIKAMNTEAFF.

The V and J genes are TRBV28 and TRBJ1-2; no clear D gene. Trimming took 5 bases from V and 0 from J, leaving 13 bases between them. The CDR3 is 15 amino acids. CDR1 is MDHEN, CDR2 SYDVKM, per germline. The CDR3 DNA reads TGTGCCAGCAGTCGCCTCGCAGGTTCTAACTATGGCTACACCTTC. It specifies CASSRLAGSNYGYTF.

The chain carries TRBV7-2 and TRBJ2-1; no definite D call. The CDR3 consists of 13 residues. The V gene lost 2 bases and the J gene lost 12 bases, with 14 bases spanning the gap. The V gene's germline CDR1 is SGHTA and CDR2 FQGNSA. The DNA for the CDR3 is TGTGCCAGCAGCTTAAATCCGGGTGGGATGCAGTTCTTC. Its translation: CASSLNPGGMQFF.